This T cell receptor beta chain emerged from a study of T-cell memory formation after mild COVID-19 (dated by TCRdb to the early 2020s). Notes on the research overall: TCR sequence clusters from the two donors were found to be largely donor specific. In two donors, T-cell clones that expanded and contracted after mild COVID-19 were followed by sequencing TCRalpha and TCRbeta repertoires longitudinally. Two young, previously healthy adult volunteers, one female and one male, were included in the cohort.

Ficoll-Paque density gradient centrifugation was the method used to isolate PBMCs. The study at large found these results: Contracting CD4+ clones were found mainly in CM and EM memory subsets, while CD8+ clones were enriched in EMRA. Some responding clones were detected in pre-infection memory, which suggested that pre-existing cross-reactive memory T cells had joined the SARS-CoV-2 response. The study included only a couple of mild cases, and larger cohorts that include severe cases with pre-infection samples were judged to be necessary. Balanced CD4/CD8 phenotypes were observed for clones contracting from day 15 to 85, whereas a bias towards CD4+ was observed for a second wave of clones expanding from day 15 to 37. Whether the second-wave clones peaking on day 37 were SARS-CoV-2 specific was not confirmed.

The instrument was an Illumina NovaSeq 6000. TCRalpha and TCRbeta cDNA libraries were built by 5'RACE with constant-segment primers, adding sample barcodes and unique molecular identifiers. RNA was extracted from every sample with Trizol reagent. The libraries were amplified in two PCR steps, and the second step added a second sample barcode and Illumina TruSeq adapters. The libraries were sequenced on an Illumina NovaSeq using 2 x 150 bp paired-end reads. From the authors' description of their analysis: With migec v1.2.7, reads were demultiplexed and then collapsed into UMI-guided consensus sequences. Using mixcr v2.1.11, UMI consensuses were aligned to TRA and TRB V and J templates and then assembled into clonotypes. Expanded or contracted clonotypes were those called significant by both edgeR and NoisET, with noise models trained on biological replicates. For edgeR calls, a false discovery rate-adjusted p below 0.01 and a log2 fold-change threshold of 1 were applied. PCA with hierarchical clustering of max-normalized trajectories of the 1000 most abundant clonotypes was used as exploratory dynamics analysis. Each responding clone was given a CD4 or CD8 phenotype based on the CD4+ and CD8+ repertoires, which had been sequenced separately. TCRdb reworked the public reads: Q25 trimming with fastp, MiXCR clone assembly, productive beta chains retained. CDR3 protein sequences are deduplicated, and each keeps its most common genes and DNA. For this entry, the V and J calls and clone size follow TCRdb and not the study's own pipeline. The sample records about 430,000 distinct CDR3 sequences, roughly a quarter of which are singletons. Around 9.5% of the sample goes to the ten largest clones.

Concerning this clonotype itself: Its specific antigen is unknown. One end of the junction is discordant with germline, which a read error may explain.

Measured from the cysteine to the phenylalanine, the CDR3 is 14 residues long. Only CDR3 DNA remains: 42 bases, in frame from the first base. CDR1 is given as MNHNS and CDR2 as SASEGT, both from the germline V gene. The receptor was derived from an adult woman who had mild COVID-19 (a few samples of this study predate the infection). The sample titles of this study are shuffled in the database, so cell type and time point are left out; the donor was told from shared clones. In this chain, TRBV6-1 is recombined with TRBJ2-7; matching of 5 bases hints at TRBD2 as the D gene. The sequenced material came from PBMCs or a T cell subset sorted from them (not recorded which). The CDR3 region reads CARSEFGNTYEQYF. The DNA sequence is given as TGTGCCAGAAGTGAATTCGGGAATACCTACGAGCAGTACTTC.